This is a list of T cell receptor beta chains from one sample in a study of tissue T cells after allogeneic stem cell transplantation. The assay was immunoSEQ multiplex PCR, and TCRdb's table has in-frame clones only and misses some. The sample has 25,000 to 35,000 clones, around 86% seen once. Sequences were derived from blood, sampled before transplantation. Every receptor here comes from a woman between 18 and 49 years old who later had graft-versus-host disease after an allogeneic stem cell transplant. Each CDR3 is given with its conserved first and last residue. A D gene is named only where the DNA matches it firmly. Expanded clones are given a class, and other clones once, few, many or no size at all.

d_call: TRBD1; clone_size: few; j_call: TRBJ2-7; v_call: TRBV19; cdr3_nt: TGTGCCAGTAGTATGAAAGCCTCCGGGACAGGATACTCCTACGAGCAGTACTTC; cdr3_aa: CASSMKASGTGYSYEQYF
d_call: NA; clone_size: once; j_call: TRBJ1-5; v_call: TRBV6-5; cdr3_nt: TGTGCCAGCAGGGGGACACAAAATCAGCCCCAGCATTTT; cdr3_aa: CASRGTQNQPQHF
d_call: NA; clone_size: NA; j_call: TRBJ1-6; v_call: TRBV4-3; cdr3_nt: TGCGCCAGCAGCATAACCGGGACACCGAGCGGAGGTTCACCCCTCCACTTT; cdr3_aa: CASSITGTPSGGSPLHF
d_call: NA; clone_size: NA; j_call: TRBJ1-4; v_call: TRBV5-6; cdr3_nt: TGTGCCAGCAGCCTGACAAACCCTAATGAAAAACTGTTTTTT; cdr3_aa: CASSLTNPNEKLFF
d_call: NA; clone_size: NA; j_call: TRBJ1-1; v_call: TRBV5-4; cdr3_nt: TGTGCCAGCAGCCCCTGGACAGCTAGGGTAAACACTGAAGCTTTCTTT; cdr3_aa: CASSPWTARVNTEAFF
d_call: TRBD1; clone_size: NA; j_call: TRBJ1-5; v_call: TRBV2; cdr3_nt: TGTGCCAGCAGTGAAGCGCGGACAGGGGGCAATCAGCCCCAGCATTTT; cdr3_aa: CASSEARTGGNQPQHF
d_call: NA; clone_size: NA; j_call: TRBJ2-3; v_call: TRBV4-1; cdr3_nt: TGCGCCAGCAGCCAATTAGATATGGGGTTCACAGATACGCAGTATTTT; cdr3_aa: CASSQLDMGFTDTQYF
d_call: TRBD1; clone_size: NA; j_call: TRBJ1-3; v_call: TRBV7-9; cdr3_nt: TGTGCCAGCAGCTTTCTCGGACAGGGCTTTGGAAACACCATATATTTT; cdr3_aa: CASSFLGQGFGNTIYF
d_call: TRBD1; clone_size: NA; j_call: TRBJ2-7; v_call: TRBV27; cdr3_nt: TGTGCCAGCAGTTGGGGATCCGGGACAGTCTCCTACGAGCAGTACTTC; cdr3_aa: CASSWGSGTVSYEQYF
d_call: NA; clone_size: NA; j_call: TRBJ1-1; v_call: TRBV2; cdr3_nt: TGTGCCAGGGCCGGGGAGACAGGCACTGAAGCTTTCTTT; cdr3_aa: CARAGETGTEAFF
d_call: NA; clone_size: NA; j_call: TRBJ2-7; v_call: TRBV6-5; cdr3_nt: TGTGCCAGCAGTTACGCGGACTCTTCCTACGAGCAGTACTTC; cdr3_aa: CASSYADSSYEQYF
d_call: TRBD2; clone_size: NA; j_call: TRBJ2-1; v_call: TRBV10-3; cdr3_nt: TGTGCCATCAGTGGAGAGACTAGCGGGACTAATGAGCAGTTCTTC; cdr3_aa: CAISGETSGTNEQFF
d_call: NA; clone_size: NA; j_call: TRBJ1-3; v_call: TRBV28; cdr3_nt: TGTGCCAGCAGCACGGTCGACTCTGGAAACACCATATATTTT; cdr3_aa: CASSTVDSGNTIYF
d_call: TRBD1; clone_size: NA; j_call: TRBJ1-2; v_call: TRBV3-1/TRBV3-2; cdr3_nt: TGTGCCAGCAGCCAAGATCCCACAGGGGGCGCGTACACCTTC; cdr3_aa: CASSQDPTGGAYTF
d_call: NA; clone_size: NA; j_call: TRBJ2-7; v_call: TRBV5-1; cdr3_nt: TGCGCCAGCAGCCTGGCGGCCTCAAAGACGCAGTACTTC; cdr3_aa: CASSLAASKTQYF
d_call: TRBD2; clone_size: few; j_call: TRBJ2-7; v_call: TRBV6-2/TRBV6-3; cdr3_nt: TGTGCCAGCAGTTACGGGACTAACTCCTACGAGCAGTACTTC; cdr3_aa: CASSYGTNSYEQYF
d_call: NA; clone_size: NA; j_call: TRBJ2-2; v_call: TRBV10-1; cdr3_nt: TGCGCCAGCAGTGACAACACCGGGGAGCTGTTTTTT; cdr3_aa: CASSDNTGELFF
d_call: NA; clone_size: once; j_call: TRBJ2-3; v_call: TRBV12-5; cdr3_nt: TGTGCTAGTGGTTTGCAGGGCTTAACAGATACGCAGTATTTT; cdr3_aa: CASGLQGLTDTQYF
d_call: NA; clone_size: once; j_call: TRBJ1-1; v_call: TRBV11-3; cdr3_nt: TGTGCCAGCAGCTTAGAAGGGGTGAACACTGAAGCTTTCTTT; cdr3_aa: CASSLEGVNTEAFF
d_call: NA; clone_size: NA; j_call: TRBJ2-2; v_call: TRBV5-4; cdr3_nt: TGTGCCAGCAGCTTGGCCGGCGGGGAGAACACCGGGGAGCTGTTTTTT; cdr3_aa: CASSLAGGENTGELFF
d_call: NA; clone_size: NA; j_call: TRBJ2-7; v_call: TRBV28; cdr3_nt: TGTGCCAGCAGTTTTTTGGCGGCCTCCTACGAGCAGTACTTC; cdr3_aa: CASSFLAASYEQYF
d_call: NA; clone_size: NA; j_call: TRBJ2-7; v_call: TRBV18; cdr3_nt: TGTGCCAGCTCACCAAGACTGGAGGACGAGCAGTACTTC; cdr3_aa: CASSPRLEDEQYF
d_call: NA; clone_size: NA; j_call: TRBJ2-3; v_call: TRBV27; cdr3_nt: TGTGCCAGCAGTTTATACGGCGGCGGGCGCACAGATACGCAGTATTTT; cdr3_aa: CASSLYGGGRTDTQYF
d_call: TRBD2; clone_size: medium-sized; j_call: TRBJ2-1; v_call: TRBV4-1; cdr3_nt: TGCGCCAGCAGCGCTTCCGGGACTAGCGGGGGGGCGGATGAGCAGTTCTTC; cdr3_aa: CASSASGTSGGADEQFF
d_call: TRBD2; clone_size: few; j_call: TRBJ2-1; v_call: TRBV28; cdr3_nt: TGTGCCAGCAGTCCCCGACTAGCCAGCAATGAGCAGTTCTTC; cdr3_aa: CASSPRLASNEQFF
d_call: NA; clone_size: NA; j_call: TRBJ2-5; v_call: TRBV5-4; cdr3_nt: TGTGCCAGCAGCAAACTGGACTTCTCGGGGGAGACCCAGTACTTC; cdr3_aa: CASSKLDFSGETQYF
d_call: NA; clone_size: medium-sized; j_call: TRBJ2-1; v_call: TRBV6-4; cdr3_nt: TGTGCCAGCAGTGACTCGGACTACAATGAGCAGTTCTTC; cdr3_aa: CASSDSDYNEQFF
d_call: NA; clone_size: NA; j_call: TRBJ1-1; v_call: TRBV3-1/TRBV3-2; cdr3_nt: TGTGCCAGCAGCCAAGTGCGGGGGGGGGTCACTGAAGCTTTCTTT; cdr3_aa: CASSQVRGGVTEAFF
d_call: TRBD2; clone_size: NA; j_call: TRBJ2-1; v_call: TRBV20-1; cdr3_nt: TGCAGTGCTAGTCCATTGGGGAGGGGCGATTACAATGAGCAGTTCTTC; cdr3_aa: CSASPLGRGDYNEQFF
d_call: NA; clone_size: NA; j_call: TRBJ1-1; v_call: TRBV7-2; cdr3_nt: TGTGCCAGCAGCTTAGTACACCCGAACACTGAAGCTTTCTTT; cdr3_aa: CASSLVHPNTEAFF
d_call: NA; clone_size: once; j_call: TRBJ1-4; v_call: TRBV4-3; cdr3_nt: TGCGCCAGCAGCCAAGATCCGAGGGGGTCTACTAATGAAAAACTGTTTTTT; cdr3_aa: CASSQDPRGSTNEKLFF
d_call: NA; clone_size: NA; j_call: TRBJ2-7; v_call: TRBV27; cdr3_nt: TGTGCCAGCAGTTTAGCGCAGAATGCCTACGAGCAGTACTTC; cdr3_aa: CASSLAQNAYEQYF
d_call: TRBD1; clone_size: NA; j_call: TRBJ1-5; v_call: TRBV4-2; cdr3_nt: TGTGCCAGCAGCCAAGAGCCGGGACAGGGAGGTCAGCCCCAGCATTTT; cdr3_aa: CASSQEPGQGGQPQHF
d_call: NA; clone_size: NA; j_call: TRBJ2-1; v_call: TRBV25-1; cdr3_nt: TGTGCCAGCAGTGAAGTAGGGGCGCTGGGGAATGAGCAGTTCTTC; cdr3_aa: CASSEVGALGNEQFF
d_call: NA; clone_size: NA; j_call: TRBJ1-4; v_call: TRBV30; cdr3_nt: TGTGCCTCTCCCGCCACGTTTATGAATGGAAAACTGTTTTTT; cdr3_aa: CASPATFMNGKLFF
d_call: NA; clone_size: NA; j_call: TRBJ2-1; v_call: TRBV2; cdr3_nt: TGTGCCAGCCCGACTGATAACTACAATGAGCAGTTCTTC; cdr3_aa: CASPTDNYNEQFF
d_call: TRBD1; clone_size: once; j_call: TRBJ1-2; v_call: TRBV7-9; cdr3_nt: TGTGCCAGCCAATCGGACAGGGGGCTATCAGCCTATGGCTACACCTTC; cdr3_aa: CASQSDRGLSAYGYTF
d_call: NA; clone_size: NA; j_call: TRBJ2-3; v_call: TRBV7-9; cdr3_nt: TGTGCCAGCAGCTCGCCATTAGAGGAGGCAGATACGCAGTATTTT; cdr3_aa: CASSSPLEEADTQYF
d_call: TRBD1; clone_size: NA; j_call: TRBJ1-1; v_call: TRBV7-6; cdr3_nt: TGTGCCAGCAGCCGGCTTCCACAACAGGGGTTAGAGATGAACACTGAAGCTTTCTTT; cdr3_aa: CASSRLPQQGLEMNTEAFF
d_call: NA; clone_size: NA; j_call: TRBJ1-2; v_call: TRBV28; cdr3_nt: TGTGCCAGCAGTTGGGGCTATGGCTACACCTTC; cdr3_aa: CASSWGYGYTF
d_call: NA; clone_size: NA; j_call: TRBJ2-2; v_call: TRBV28; cdr3_nt: TGTGCCAGCCTAGGCGTGTCCGGGGAGCTGTTTTTT; cdr3_aa: CASLGVSGELFF
d_call: NA; clone_size: NA; j_call: TRBJ2-2; v_call: TRBV6-5; cdr3_nt: TGTGCCAGCAGTTACTCGATAGGTTGGGTCGGGGAGCTGTTTTTT; cdr3_aa: CASSYSIGWVGELFF
d_call: TRBD1; clone_size: NA; j_call: TRBJ2-7; v_call: TRBV4-1; cdr3_nt: TGCGCCAGCAGCCTAGGGGCGGACAGGGGAGGCGAGCAGTACTTC; cdr3_aa: CASSLGADRGGEQYF